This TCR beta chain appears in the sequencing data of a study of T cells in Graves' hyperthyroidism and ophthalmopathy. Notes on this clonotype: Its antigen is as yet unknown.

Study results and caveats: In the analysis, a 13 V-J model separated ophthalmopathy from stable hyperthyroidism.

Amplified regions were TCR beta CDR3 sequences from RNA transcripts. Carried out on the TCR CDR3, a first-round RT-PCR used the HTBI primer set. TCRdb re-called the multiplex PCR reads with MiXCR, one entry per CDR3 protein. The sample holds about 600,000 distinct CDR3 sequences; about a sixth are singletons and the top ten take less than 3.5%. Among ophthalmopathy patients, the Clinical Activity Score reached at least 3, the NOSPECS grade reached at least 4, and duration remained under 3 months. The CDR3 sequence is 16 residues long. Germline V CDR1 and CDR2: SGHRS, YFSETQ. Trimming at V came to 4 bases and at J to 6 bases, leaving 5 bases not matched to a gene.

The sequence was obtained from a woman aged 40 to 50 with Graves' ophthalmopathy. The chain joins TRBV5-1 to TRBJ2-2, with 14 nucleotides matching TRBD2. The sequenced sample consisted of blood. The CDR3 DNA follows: TGCGCCAGCAGCCCGGGACTAGCGGGGGTCCCCGGGGAGCTGTTTTTT. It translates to CASSPGLAGVPGELFF. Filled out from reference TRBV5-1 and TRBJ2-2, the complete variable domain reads KAGVTQTPRYLIKTRGQQVTLSCSPISGHRSVSWYQQTPGQGLQFLFEYFSETQRNKGNFPGRFSGRQFSNSRSEMNVSTLELGDSALYLCASSPGLAGVPGELFFGEGSRLTVL.